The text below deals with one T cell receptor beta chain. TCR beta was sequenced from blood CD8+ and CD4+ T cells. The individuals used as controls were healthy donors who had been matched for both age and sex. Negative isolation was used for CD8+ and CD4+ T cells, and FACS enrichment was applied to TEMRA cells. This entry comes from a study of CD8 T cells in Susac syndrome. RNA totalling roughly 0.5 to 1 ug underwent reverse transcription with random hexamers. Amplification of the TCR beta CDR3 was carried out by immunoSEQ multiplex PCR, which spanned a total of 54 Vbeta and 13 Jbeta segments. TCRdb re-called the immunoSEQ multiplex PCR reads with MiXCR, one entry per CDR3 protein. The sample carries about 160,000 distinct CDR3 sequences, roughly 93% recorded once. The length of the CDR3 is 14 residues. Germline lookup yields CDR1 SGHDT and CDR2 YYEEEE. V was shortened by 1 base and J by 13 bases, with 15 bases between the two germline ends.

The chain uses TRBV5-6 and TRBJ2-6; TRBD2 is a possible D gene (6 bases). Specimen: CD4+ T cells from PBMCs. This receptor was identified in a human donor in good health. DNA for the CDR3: TGTGCCAGCAGCTTGAGTAGGACGGGGAGGGTCCTGACTTTC. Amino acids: CASSLSRTGRVLTF.